The count of the clone carrying this T cell receptor beta chain is one. Only in-frame clones appear in the TCRdb table, and some are missing; sequencing was by immunoSEQ multiplex PCR. The sample has roughly 160,000 clones; 86% are singletons. This specimen comes from a study of blood T cell repertoires in COVID-19. The V and J ends lost 5 bases and 3 bases, in that order; junction bases with no gene match: 8. This CDR3 comprises 17 residues. The germline V gene has CDR1 SGHRS and CDR2 YFSETQ. This receptor was obtained from a man aged 50 to 60 with active or convalescent COVID-19. The sequencing input was peripheral blood. V usage is TRBV5-1 and J usage is TRBJ2-5; 15 bases map to TRBD2. The CDR3 region has the DNA TGCGCCAGCAGGTCCGGGACTAGCGGGGGGACCAAAGAGACCCAGTACTTC. It codes for CASRSGTSGGTKETQYF.